The present T cell receptor (beta chain) was sequenced within a study of early T cells in non-severe SARS-CoV-2 infection. Unique molecular identifiers were affixed to single, distinct cDNA molecules. MiXCR was run by TCRdb on the 5' RACE reads, yielding one entry per CDR3 protein. Among 60,000 or so distinct CDR3 sequences listed, 10% to 11% were seen once. Study-level points and caveats: Matching against VDJdb likely underestimated virus-specific expansions, favoring anti-spike CD8.

The sample holds many counts of this clonotype. What it binds is unknown. The length of the CDR3 is 16 residues. The germline V and J ends were trimmed by 3 bases and 0 bases, with 12 bases remaining between them. CDR1 is SGHRS and CDR2 is YFSETQ in the germline V gene. Sequencing was done on a sample of whole blood. The sequence was obtained from an adult who was a healthcare worker with PCR-confirmed SARS-CoV-2 infection or an uninfected control (not recorded which). The chain recombines TRBV5-1 with TRBJ1-4; tentatively, D is TRBD1 (6 bases). CDR3 DNA: TGCGCCAGCAGCTCTGAGGGACATGCAACTAATGAAAAACTGTTTTTT. This encodes CASSSEGHATNEKLFF.